The 26 T cell receptor beta chains below all came from one sample that was sequenced in a study of Ad26.COV2.S vaccination and SARS-CoV-2 variants. Clones were sequenced by immunoSEQ multiplex PCR, and TCRdb holds only the in-frame ones, with some missing. The sample has some 460,000 clones, roughly nine tenths seen once; the top ten hold more than 1.5%. Treatment described: over 15 received Ad26.COV2.S at low or high dose, single or two shots; about 5 received placebo; per-sample allocation not given. Day 63 after the first vaccine or placebo injection was the time point for sampling. Sample: peripheral blood, taken in a trial of Ad26.COV2.S vaccine versus placebo. Receptor source: a person between 18 and 59 years old who received the Ad26.COV2.S COVID-19 vaccine or a placebo.

V and J are TRBV27 and TRBJ1-2; D unresolved. V was trimmed by 2 bases and J by 1 base, leaving 8 bases between them. The germline V gene has CDR1 MNHEY and CDR2 SMNVEV (reference sequence). This CDR3 is built from 14 residues. CDR3 nucleotide sequence: TGTGCCAGCAGTTTACTACAGAGTAACTATGGCTACACCTTC. It translates to CASSLLQSNYGYTF.

The chain carries TRBV14 and TRBJ2-5, with 8 bases identical to TRBD1. This CDR3 is built from 16 residues. The ends lost 5 bases at V and 4 bases at J; junction bases unmatched: 12. Germline V lookup: CDR1 SGHDN, CDR2 FVKESK. The DNA for the CDR3 is TGTGCCAGCAGCTCACTTCAGGGGGCGCGTGTAGAGACCCAGTACTTC. Amino acid sequence: CASSSLQGARVETQYF.

The rearrangement joins TRBV5-1 to TRBJ2-7, with 8 bases identical to TRBD1. The V gene's germline CDR1 is SGHRS and CDR2 YFSETQ. After removal of 3 bases from V and 7 bases from J, the junction contained 3 bases not matched to a gene. CDR3 length: 12 amino acids. The DNA for the CDR3 is TGCGCCAGCAGCTCCGACAGGGGAGAGCAGTACTTC. Amino acid sequence: CASSSDRGEQYF.

CDR3 residues: CAWSPRLDRASGNTIYF. The CDR3 DNA is TGTGCCTGGAGTCCCCGACTGGACAGGGCCTCTGGAAACACCATATATTTT. V gene TRBV30 combines with J gene TRBJ1-3; 8 bases align to TRBD1. The CDR3 sequence is 17 residues long. Trimming cost V 2 bases and J 0 bases; bases outside gene matches: 9. From germline, CDR1 is GTSNPN and CDR2 SVGIG (reference sequence).

The V gene is TRBV30, the J gene TRBJ1-5; D possibly corresponds to TRBD1 (6 bases). Trimming shortened V by 0 bases and J by 6 bases, and 12 bases separated the two germline ends. Per germline, CDR1 GTSNPN and CDR2 SVGIG (reference sequence). CDR3 length: 14 residues. CDR3 region: CAWSVTGGLQPQHF. CDR3 in DNA: TGTGCCTGGAGTGTAACTGGGGGGCTTCAGCCCCAGCATTTT.

CDR3 in DNA: TGCAGCGTTGTATGGCAGGCTGAGTACTACGAGCAGTACTTC. Protein sequence: CSVVWQAEYYEQYF. This chain uses TRBV29-1 with TRBJ2-7; D call uncertain. Trimming stripped 4 bases from V and 3 bases from J, with 16 bases between. The CDR3 has 14 residues. The germline gives CDR1 SQVTM, CDR2 ANQGSEA.

This CDR3 reads CASSSNRGINEQFF. CDR3 coding DNA: TGTGCCAGCAGCTCCAACAGGGGTATCAATGAGCAGTTCTTC. This chain joins TRBV7-6 and TRBJ2-1; the match to TRBD1 covers 7 bases. The CDR3 consists of 14 residues. Looked up from germline, CDR1 is SGHVS and CDR2 is FNYEAQ. V lost 4 bases to trimming and J lost 6 bases; unmatched junction nucleotides: 6.

The chain is built from TRBV3-1 (or the pseudogene TRBV3-2) and TRBJ1-2; D possibly corresponds to TRBD1 (5 bases). V was shortened by 8 bases and J by 0 bases, with 16 bases between the two germline ends. Germline V gene data show CDR1 as LGHDT and CDR2 as YNNKEL (reference sequence). The CDR3 is made up of 15 amino acids. The CDR3 DNA is TGTGCCAGCTCTCTGACCCGGGGCACTAACTATGGCTACACCTTC. It codes for CASSLTRGTNYGYTF.

This clone was picked up a small number of times. The V call is TRBV28, the J call TRBJ2-7, with D possibly being TRBD1 (6 bases). The CDR3 sequence is 14 residues long. The germline V and J ends were trimmed by 2 bases and 3 bases, with 11 bases remaining between them. The germline V gene encodes CDR1 MDHEN and CDR2 SYDVKM. CDR3 nucleotide sequence: TGTGCCAGCAGTTTAGCAGGACAGATCTACGAGCAGTACTTC. Protein: CASSLAGQIYEQYF.

The V and J genes are TRBV6-2 or TRBV6-3 and TRBJ2-5; weak D call: TRBD2 (6 bases). This CDR3 is built from 14 residues. V lost 2 bases and J lost 5, with 12 bases in between. Germline CDR1 reads MNHEY; CDR2 reads SVGEGT. CDR3 sequence: CASSYQLGRETQYF. CDR3 DNA sequence: TGTGCCAGCAGTTACCAGCTAGGGAGGGAGACCCAGTACTTC.

V is TRBV4-1 and J is TRBJ1-2; 7 positions match TRBD1. The CDR3 extends over 14 amino acids. V lost 2 bases and J lost 4; bases outside the gene matches: 4. Germline V gene data show CDR1 as MGHRA and CDR2 as YSYEKL. DNA for the CDR3: TGCGCCAGCAGCCAAACAGGGGCGGGCTATGGCTACACCTTC. Amino acids: CASSQTGAGYGYTF.

The count of this clone is one. The chain links TRBV10-2 to TRBJ2-2; the match to TRBD2 covers 7 bases. The V and J ends lost 8 bases and 5 bases, in that order; junction bases with no gene match: 8. The germline CDR1 and CDR2 sequences are WSHSY and SAAADI. The CDR3 contains 14 residues. CDR3 coding DNA: TGCGCCAGCGGTGCGGGAGCGTGGACCGGGGAGCTGTTTTTT. This gives the protein CASGAGAWTGELFF.

The rearrangement uses TRBV28 and TRBJ2-7; 11 bases align to TRBD2. The J segment lost 4 bases and the V segment lost 10 bases, leaving 6 bases of the junction unmatched. The CDR3 length is 13 residues. Germline lookup yields CDR1 MDHEN and CDR2 SYDVKM. This CDR3 reads CATFLAGGYEQYF. The CDR3 DNA follows: TGTGCCACCTTTCTAGCGGGAGGTTACGAGCAGTACTTC.

The chain joins TRBV2 to TRBJ2-3; 11 bases align to TRBD2. V was pared by 8 bases and J by 2 bases, with 6 bases of the junction left unmatched. This CDR3 spans 15 amino acids. CDR1 and CDR2 (germline): SNHLY, FYNNEI. CDR3 DNA: TGTGCCAGCGCACTAGCGGGGGTTGACACAGATACGCAGTATTTT. Its translation: CASALAGVDTDTQYF.

The chain joins TRBV4-3 to TRBJ2-1; the match to TRBD2 covers 8 bases. Germline V CDR1 and CDR2: LGHNA, YSLEER. The CDR3 is 16 residues long. With V trimmed by 0 bases and J by 3 bases, 4 bases remained unmatched. The CDR3 DNA sequence: TGCGCCAGCAGCCAAGAACCACGGGGGGGCTACAATGAGCAGTTCTTC. It translates to CASSQEPRGGYNEQFF.

In its sample, this clone was seen once. The chain links TRBV28 to TRBJ2-2, with 11 nucleotides matching TRBD2. This CDR3 region has 17 residues. V was clipped by 2 bases and J by 6 bases; unmatched bases: 8. Germline CDR1 MDHEN, CDR2 SYDVKM. For the CDR3, the DNA is TGTGCCAGCAGTTTAAGTGGTAGCGGGAGGGCCTCCGGGGAGCTGTTTTTT. Encoded protein: CASSLSGSGRASGELFF.

J is TRBJ2-1 and V is TRBV5-5; D call uncertain. Germline CDR1 SGHKS, CDR2 YYEKEE (reference sequence). The germline V and J ends were trimmed by 0 bases and 2 bases, with 6 bases remaining between them. This CDR3 region has 14 residues. DNA for the CDR3: TGTGCCAGCAGCTTGGGGGCGACCTACAATGAGCAGTTCTTC. Translating it yields CASSLGATYNEQFF.

The chain links TRBV18 to TRBJ1-3; D is ambiguous. The CDR3 is 15 amino acids. The V end lost 2 bases, the J end lost 1 base, and 9 bases lay between the germline ends. CDR1 is KGHSH, CDR2 LQKENI, per germline. CDR3 amino acids: CASSPRRDSGNTIYF. The CDR3 coding sequence is TGTGCCAGCTCACCAAGGAGGGATTCTGGAAACACCATATATTTT.

This chain connects TRBV4-3 to TRBJ1-1; TRBD1 matches 8 bases. CDR1 is LGHNA, CDR2 YSLEER, per germline. This CDR3 has 19 amino acids. The J segment lost 0 bases and the V segment lost 0 bases, leaving 12 bases of the junction unmatched. The chain's CDR3 is CASSQELETGAHLNTEAFF. In nucleotides, the CDR3 is TGCGCCAGCAGCCAAGAACTTGAGACAGGGGCTCATCTGAACACTGAAGCTTTCTTT.

This clone was counted a few times. The chain couples TRBV2 to TRBJ1-2; tentative D call: TRBD1 (6 bases). Trimming left V 6 bases short and J 4 bases short, with 9 bases between. The CDR3 covers 12 residues. Germline assignment: CDR1 SNHLY and CDR2 FYNNEI. The CDR3 here is CASRQGGYGYTF. DNA of the CDR3: TGTGCCAGCAGACAGGGAGGCTATGGCTACACCTTC.

This clone was picked up one time. V gene TRBV4-3 combines with J gene TRBJ2-3; 9 nucleotides line up with TRBD2. There are 20 residues in the CDR3. Trimming took 0 bases from V and 1 from J; bases not matched to a gene: 14. Looked up from germline, CDR1 is LGHNA and CDR2 is YSLEER. In nucleotides, the CDR3 is TGCGCCAGCAGCCAAGATCTGAGAGCGGGGGGCCCTATTCGCACAGATACGCAGTATTTT. Its protein is CASSQDLRAGGPIRTDTQYF.

This clone appeared once. The rearrangement uses TRBV14 and TRBJ1-2; D might be TRBD1 (6 bases). With 3 bases removed from V and 4 bases from J, the gap between germline ends came to 12 bases. Germline-derived CDR1 and CDR2 are SGHDN and FVKESK. The CDR3 extends over 14 amino acids. The CDR3 sequence: CASSQSQGIYGYTF. CDR3 sequence (DNA): TGTGCCAGCAGCCAGTCCCAGGGGATCTATGGCTACACCTTC. Drawing the rest from reference TRBV14 and TRBJ1-2, the complete variable domain is EAGVTQFPSHSVIEKGQTVTLRCDPISGHDNLYWYRRVMGKEIKFLLHFVKESKQDESGMPNNRFLAERTGGTYSTLKVQPAELEDSGVYFCASSQSQGIYGYTFGSGTRLTVV.

This clone was detected a few times. The chain has TRBV3-1 (or the pseudogene TRBV3-2) and TRBJ1-1; 8 bases map to TRBD1. The CDR3 runs to 15 residues. The ends lost 0 bases at V and 3 bases at J; junction bases unmatched: 3. CDR1 LGHDT and CDR2 YNNKEL come from the germline V gene (reference sequence). This chain's CDR3 is CASSQEDRAYTEAFF. The CDR3, as DNA: TGTGCCAGCAGCCAAGAGGACAGGGCTTACACTGAAGCTTTCTTT.

The V gene is TRBV19, the J gene TRBJ2-1; D not certain. Germline values: CDR1 LNHDA, CDR2 SQIVND (reference sequence). The CDR3 is 15 residues long. Trimming stripped 7 bases from V and 4 bases from J, with 17 bases between. DNA for the CDR3: TGTGCCAGTACCGACGGCAGCGTGGTATACAATGAGCAGTTCTTC. It is translated as CASTDGSVVYNEQFF.

The V and J genes are TRBV11-2 and TRBJ2-5; 9 nucleotides match TRBD1. CDR1 SGHAT and CDR2 FQNNGV come from the germline V gene. The length of the CDR3 is 14 residues. Losses at the gene ends were 4 bases for V and 5 bases for J; bases not matched to a gene: 5. CDR3 region: CASSSDRGWETQYF. CDR3 nucleotides: TGTGCCAGCAGCTCAGACAGGGGGTGGGAGACCCAGTACTTC.

The rearrangement uses TRBV4-3 and TRBJ1-2, with TRBD1 matching over 7 bases. The length of the CDR3 is 17 residues. CDR1 is LGHNA and CDR2 is YSLEER in the germline V gene. V shed 4 bases, J shed 0 bases, and the junction held 11 bases outside the gene matches. CDR3 DNA sequence: TGCGCCAGCAGCCCTCTGAGACAGGGACCAGCTAACTATGGCTACACCTTC. Encoded protein: CASSPLRQGPANYGYTF.